This T cell receptor beta chain was retrieved from a study of T-cell reconstitution after alpha-beta-depleted transplantation in children. For TCRbeta, the library was prepared with unique molecular identifiers. MiXCR was run by TCRdb on the PCR reads, yielding one entry per CDR3 protein. The sample contains hundreds of thousands of distinct CDR3 sequences, about 10% of which appear only once. This clonotype showed up just a few times. Per the germline V gene, CDR1 is SGHTA and CDR2 is FQGNSA. This CDR3 comprises 14 residues. The V segment lost 6 bases and the J segment 7 bases; nucleotides outside the gene matches: 4.

Sample: PBMCs from the stem cell graft donor, taken from the stem cell graft. The source of this sequence is a human donor who donated a stem cell graft to a child with acute myeloid leukemia. The chain combines TRBV7-2 with TRBJ2-2; 11 nucleotides line up with TRBD2. The DNA of the CDR3 is TGTGCCAGCAGAACCGGGACTAGCGGCGGGGAGCTGTTTTTT. It translates to CASRTGTSGGELFF.